A selection of T cell receptor beta chains follows, all from one sample in a study of Ad26.COV2.S vaccination and SARS-CoV-2 variants. This table comes from immunoSEQ multiplex PCR, and its TCRdb copy is limited to in-frame clones, with some not included. The sample has 300,000 to 500,000 clones, 88% seen once. This sample comprised peripheral blood, obtained in a trial of Ad26.COV2.S vaccine versus placebo. The receptors were sampled from a person between 18 and 65 years old who received the Ad26.COV2.S COVID-19 vaccine or a placebo. Both conserved end residues are part of each CDR3. D genes are given only for firm matches. Clone size is stated in some rows and not others, as once, few, many or a class when expanded.

j_call | d_call | clone_size | v_call | cdr3_nt | cdr3_aa
TRBJ2-6 | . | . | TRBV19 | TGTGCCAGTAGTATTTCCCTCTCTGGGGCCAACGTCCTGACTTTC | CASSISLSGANVLTF
TRBJ1-2 | . | . | TRBV7-9 | TGTGCCAGCAGCTTAGGGAGCAGCTTACTAGCTAACTATGGCTACACCTTC | CASSLGSSLLANYGYTF
TRBJ2-2 | . | . | TRBV4-1 | TGCGCCAGCAGCCAACGAGGGGGGGTAAACACCGGGGAGCTGTTTTTT | CASSQRGGVNTGELFF
TRBJ2-3 | TRBD1 | . | TRBV19 | TGTGCCAGTACCGACAGGGGGCTAGATACGCAGTATTTT | CASTDRGLDTQYF
TRBJ2-7 | TRBD1 | . | TRBV27 | TGTGCCAGCAGCAGGGGACAGGGATACGAGCAGTACTTC | CASSRGQGYEQYF
TRBJ1-3 | . | few | TRBV5-4 | TGTGCCAGCAGCTTGGAGGGGCCCTCTGGAAACACCATATATTTT | CASSLEGPSGNTIYF
TRBJ2-3 | . | . | TRBV12-3/TRBV12-4 | TGTGCCAGCAGTTTCGGTGCAGATACGCAGTATTTT | CASSFGADTQYF
TRBJ2-3 | . | . | TRBV2 | TGTGCCAGCAGTGAGTCTAGTGATACGCAGTATTTT | CASSESSDTQYF
TRBJ1-2 | . | . | TRBV3-1/TRBV3-2 | TGTGCCAGCGCCCCCATGCGAGACTATGGCTACACCTTC | CASAPMRDYGYTF
TRBJ2-7 | . | . | TRBV19 | TGTGCCAGTAGTCTAGCAGCTAGCTACGAGCAGTACTTC | CASSLAASYEQYF
TRBJ2-1 | . | . | TRBV11-2 | TGTGCCAGCAGCCAAGGGGCGCGGCAGTTCTTC | CASSQGARQFF